Here is one TCR beta chain with its context. Its specificity is not known. These data come from a study of response to subunit inactivated influenza vaccine. Findings and limits, study-wide: The authors suggested that few new T cells are recruited per seasonal influenza vaccination.

TCRdb analysed the RT-PCR reads with MiXCR anew, one entry per CDR3 protein. The data hold 750,000 to 850,000 distinct CDR3 sequences, with around a sixth observed a single time. The clonotype originates from a man between 50 and 59 years old who received an inactivated influenza vaccine. This sample comprised PBMCs from blood, obtained around 5 days after vaccination.

CDR3 coding DNA: TGTGCCAGCAGCGTAGGAGTGGGAGAACCTACGAGCTCCTACGAGCAGTACTTC. Translating gives CASSVGVGEPTSSYEQYF. This chain uses TRBV9 with TRBJ2-7, with a possible D match to TRBD2 (5 bases). This CDR3 has 18 residues. Trimming left V 0 bases short and J 0 bases short, with 19 bases between. CDR1 and CDR2 from the germline V gene are SGDLS and YYNGEE.